This is a list of T cell receptor beta chains from one sample in a study of cytomegalovirus exposure and HLA in healthy donors. Libraries were prepared by immunoSEQ multiplex PCR; TCRdb keeps only in-frame clonotypes and omits some of them. The sample lists fewer than 200,000 clones; about 63% were seen once. Material: PBMCs. The origin of the receptors is a woman between 40 and 50 years old in good health and CMV-seropositive. Both conserved end residues are part of each CDR3. D genes are given only for firm matches. Size is omitted from some rows. Given values are once, few, many or a class for expanded clones.

TRBJ1-2	.	TRBV7-2	.	12	TGTGCCAGCAGCCCCAGTTCCTATGGCTACACCTTC	CASSPSSYGYTF
TRBJ1-1	TRBD1	TRBV18	few	17	TGTGCCAGCTTCGTAGTCGGGACAGGGGATCGTTGGGTGGAAGCTTTCTTT	CASFVVGTGDRWVEAFF
TRBJ1-1	.	TRBV28	.	15	TGTGCCAGCAGTGTGGGGGGAGGGCGATGGACTGAAGCTTTCTTT	CASSVGGGRWTEAFF
TRBJ1-1	.	TRBV5-6	.	13	TGTGCCAGCACCTGGGCAGGGGACACTGAAGCTTTCTTT	CASTWAGDTEAFF
TRBJ2-3	TRBD2	TRBV4-1	once	19	TGCGCCAGCAGCCTCGGGACTAGCGGGAGGACGACCATCACAGATACGCAGTATTTT	CASSLGTSGRTTITDTQYF
TRBJ2-3	.	TRBV4-1	few	16	TGCGCCAGCAGCCAAGTGGGCGGGCGGGGCACAGATACGCAGTATTTT	CASSQVGGRGTDTQYF
TRBJ1-2	.	TRBV10-3	.	14	TGTGCCATCAGTGAGACCACAGGCGACTATGGCTACACCTTC	CAISETTGDYGYTF
TRBJ1-5	.	TRBV7-2	.	16	TGTGCCAGCAGCTTATTTTTTTCAGGCCCCAATCAGCCCCAGCATTTT	CASSLFFSGPNQPQHF
TRBJ2-1	TRBD2	TRBV29-1	few	13	TGCAGCGTCGGACTAGCGGGAGTGGATGAGCAGTTCTTC	CSVGLAGVDEQFF
TRBJ2-2	TRBD1	TRBV12-5	.	15	TGTGCTAGTGGTCTCTCCAGGGGGAATGTCGGGGAGCTGTTTTTT	CASGLSRGNVGELFF
TRBJ2-2	TRBD2	TRBV9	.	15	TGTGCCAGCAGCGTAGGCGGGGGTTCCACCGGGGAGCTGTTTTTT	CASSVGGGSTGELFF
TRBJ1-4	.	TRBV2	few	15	TGTGCCAGCAGGCGGACTGTTCAAAAGGATGAAAAACTGTTTTTT	CASRRTVQKDEKLFF
TRBJ2-7	.	TRBV29-1	few	14	TGCAGCGTTGCCCCCAGCAGGGCCTCCTACGAGCAGTACTTC	CSVAPSRASYEQYF
TRBJ1-5	.	TRBV28	.	12	TGTGCCAGCAGTATACTCAATCAGCCCCAGCATTTT	CASSILNQPQHF
TRBJ2-3	TRBD2	TRBV5-4	.	14	TGTGCCAGCAGTTCCAGCGGGGGTCCAGATACGCAGTATTTT	CASSSSGGPDTQYF
TRBJ2-2	.	TRBV6-1	few	15	TGTGCCAGCAGTGAATTCACAGGGAACACCGGGGAGCTGTTTTTT	CASSEFTGNTGELFF
TRBJ2-1	.	TRBV7-9	.	12	TGTTCCAGCAGCAAAACACGGGGTAGGGAATTCTTC	CSSSKTRGREFF
TRBJ2-3	TRBD2	TRBV7-2	once	12	TGTGCCAGCAGCTTACGGGAGGGTGCGCAGTATTTT	CASSLREGAQYF
TRBJ2-3	.	TRBV21-1	once	14	TGTGCCAGCAGCGAAGACGGCGGGAGAGCTACGCAGTATTTT	CASSEDGGRATQYF
TRBJ2-3	.	TRBV7-2	.	16	TGTGCCAGCAGCTTAGCGTTGGCAGAATACACAGATACGCAGTATTTT	CASSLALAEYTDTQYF
TRBJ1-2	.	TRBV28	.	12	TGTGCCAGCAAGGGGGGGGACTATGGCTACACCTTC	CASKGGDYGYTF
TRBJ1-6	TRBD1	TRBV9	few	15	TGTGCCAGCAGCGAGCAACCGGGACAGGGGTGCACCCTCCACTTT	CASSEQPGQGCTLHF
TRBJ2-7	.	TRBV7-2	.	14	TGTGCCAGCAGCTACCAACAGAGCTCCTACGAGCAGTACTTC	CASSYQQSSYEQYF
TRBJ2-3	TRBD2	TRBV7-9	few	16	TGTGCCAGCAGCTTGATGGGAAAGCGGGGGAGCCTTACGCAGTATTTT	CASSLMGKRGSLTQYF